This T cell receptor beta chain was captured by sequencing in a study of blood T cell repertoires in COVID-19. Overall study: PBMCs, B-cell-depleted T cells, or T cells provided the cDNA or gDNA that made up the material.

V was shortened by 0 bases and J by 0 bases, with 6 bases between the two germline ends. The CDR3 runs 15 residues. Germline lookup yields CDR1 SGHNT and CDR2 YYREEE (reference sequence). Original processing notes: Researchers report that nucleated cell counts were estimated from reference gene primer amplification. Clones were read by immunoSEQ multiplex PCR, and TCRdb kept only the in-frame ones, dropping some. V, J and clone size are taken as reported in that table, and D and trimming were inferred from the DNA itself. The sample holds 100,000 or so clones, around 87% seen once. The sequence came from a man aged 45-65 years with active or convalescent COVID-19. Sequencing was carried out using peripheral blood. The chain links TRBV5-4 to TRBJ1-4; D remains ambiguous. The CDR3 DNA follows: TGTGCCAGCAGCTTGGCGGGAGCAACTAATGAAAAACTGTTTTTT. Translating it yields CASSLAGATNEKLFF.